This TCR beta chain originates from a study of T cell repertoires in cytomegalovirus infection. This clonotype was detected a few times. One entry per CDR3 protein, called by TCRdb with MiXCR from the reads. The sample has 200,000 to 300,000 distinct CDR3 sequences; 9% to 15% are singletons. There are 15 residues in the CDR3. V lost 5 bases to trimming and J lost 5 bases, with 16 bases between them. Per germline, CDR1 SGHTA and CDR2 FQGTGA. This chain uses TRBV7-3 with TRBJ2-1; weak D call: TRBD1 (6 bases). The receptor was isolated from a human donor in good health (CMV status not recorded). Some clones in this sample may be carry-over from other donors' samples. The sequencing input was PBMCs. The CDR3 here is CASSKQGSGHNEQFF. The CDR3 nucleotides are TGTGCCAGCAGCAAACAGGGCAGCGGTCACAATGAGCAGTTCTTC.